This T cell receptor (beta chain) was documented in a study of blood T cells in healthy people across ages. This CDR3 is built from 17 residues. V lost 3 bases and J 2 bases, leaving 16 bases between the germline ends. From germline, CDR1 is SGHNT and CDR2 YENEEA. A second PCR, run for about 7 to 11 cycles, used a sample-barcoded 5' primer plus a J-beta primer mix. TCRdb reprocessed the 5' RACE reads via MiXCR and lists one record per CDR3 protein. The sample contains approximately 880,000 distinct CDR3 sequences, around 48% of which appear only once. This clonotype was seen a single time. This chain connects TRBV11-3 to TRBJ2-2; weak D call: TRBD2 (6 bases). The TCR sequence derives from a man aged 30 to 39 in good health. Sequences were obtained from blood. The CDR3 region is CASSLNPGLDNTGELFF. CDR3 sequence (DNA): TGTGCCAGCAGCTTGAACCCGGGACTTGACAACACCGGGGAGCTGTTTTTT.